The 26 T cell receptor beta chains listed next were all sequenced from one sample in a study of blood T cell repertoires in COVID-19. Produced via immunoSEQ multiplex PCR; TCRdb's table is partial and in-frame only. The sample contains tens of thousands of clones, approximately 80% of which appear only once. The source material was peripheral blood. All receptors derive from a man between 60 and 70 years old with active or convalescent COVID-19.

CDR3 nucleotides: TGTGCCAGCAGCTTAGGGACTAGCACCGTTTACGGAGATACGCAGTATTTT. This encodes CASSLGTSTVYGDTQYF. The genes are TRBV11-3 and TRBJ2-3; 8 nucleotides agree with TRBD2. Germline V CDR1 and CDR2: SGHNT, YENEEA. The CDR3 extends over 17 amino acids. V lost 1 base to trimming and J lost 5 bases; unmatched junction nucleotides: 11.

The V gene is TRBV2, the J gene TRBJ1-4; D possibly corresponds to TRBD1 (6 bases). The CDR3 sequence is 16 residues long. V lost 5 bases and J 3 bases, leaving 16 bases between the germline ends. Germline V CDR1 and CDR2: SNHLY, FYNNEI. CDR3 in DNA: TGTGCCAGCAGTCCGAGGACAGCGCTGGCTAATGAAAAACTGTTTTTT. As protein: CASSPRTALANEKLFF. Full variable domain (remainder filled in from reference TRBV2 and TRBJ1-4): EPEVTQTPSHQVTQMGQEVILRCVPISNHLYFYWYRQILGQKVEFLVSFYNNEISEKSEIFDDQFSVERPDGSNFTLKIRSTKLEDSAMYFCASSPRTALANEKLFFGSGTQLSVL.

The V gene is TRBV3-1 (or the pseudogene TRBV3-2), the J gene TRBJ1-6; 7 bases line up with TRBD1. Germline CDR1 reads LGHDT; CDR2 reads YNNKEL (reference sequence). V gave up 2 bases and J gave up 6 bases; unmatched junction bases: 4. The CDR3 loop spans 15 amino acids. The CDR3 region is CASSQSGTANSPLHF. The DNA for the CDR3 is TGTGCCAGCAGCCAATCCGGGACAGCTAATTCACCCCTCCACTTT.

V gene TRBV7-2 combines with J gene TRBJ2-5, with 11 bases matching TRBD2. This CDR3 comprises 15 residues. J lost 3 bases, V lost 2 bases, and 2 bases had no gene match. The germline V gene has CDR1 SGHTA and CDR2 FQGNSA. CDR3: CASSLSSGGEETQYF. The CDR3 bases are TGTGCCAGCAGCTTAAGTAGCGGGGGGGAAGAGACCCAGTACTTC.

The V gene is TRBV30, the J gene TRBJ1-5; weak D call: TRBD1 (5 bases). V was shortened by 2 bases and J by 3 bases, with 14 bases between the two germline ends. The CDR3 is made up of 15 amino acids. Looked up from germline, CDR1 is GTSNPN and CDR2 is SVGIG (reference sequence). The CDR3 DNA is TGTGCCTGGAGTATGGGGGGGAGGCTCAATCAGCCCCAGCATTTT. It codes for CAWSMGGRLNQPQHF.

V usage is TRBV27 and J usage is TRBJ1-1; the D is unclear. Germline CDR1 is MNHEY and CDR2 is SMNVEV (reference sequence). The CDR3 sequence is 14 residues long. The ends were cut back, 6 bases at V and 1 base at J, with 12 bases in the middle. The CDR3 DNA sequence: TGTGCCAGCAGGGCGGGAGCAAGGAACACTGAAGCTTTCTTT. Translation: CASRAGARNTEAFF.

This clone was seen only once. This chain joins TRBV5-1 and TRBJ1-5; 7 bases are a match to TRBD1. Germline V CDR1 and CDR2: SGHRS, YFSETQ. Trimming took 4 bases from V and 4 from J; bases not matched to a gene: 8. This CDR3 has 15 residues. Here the CDR3 DNA reads TGCGCCAGCAGCCGATTCGGGGACAGAAATCAGCCCCAGCATTTT. Translating gives CASSRFGDRNQPQHF.

V usage is TRBV9 and J usage is TRBJ2-3, with TRBD2 identical over 12 bases. J was trimmed by 2 bases and V by 0 bases; bases with no gene match: 16. The germline CDR1 and CDR2 sequences are SGDLS and YYNGEE. The length of the CDR3 is 21 residues. The CDR3 bases are TGTGCCAGCAGCGTAGCTACGGCTAGCGGGGGGGTCCTCCTTCACACAGATACGCAGTATTTT. Protein sequence: CASSVATASGGVLLHTDTQYF. The full variable domain, rest sourced from reference TRBV9 and TRBJ2-3, is DSGVTQTPKHLITATGQRVTLRCSPRSGDLSVYWYQQSLDQGLQFLIQYYNGEERAKGNILERFSAQQFPDLHSELNLSSLELGDSALYFCASSVATASGGVLLHTDTQYFGPGTRLTVL.

The rearrangement uses TRBV15 and TRBJ2-3; D not certain. CDR1 is LNHNV, CDR2 YYDKDF, per germline (reference sequence). The CDR3 is 14 residues long. V lost 5 bases and J lost 3, with 12 bases in between. Here the CDR3 reads CATSLPDGTDTQYF. The CDR3 bases are TGTGCCACCAGCCTGCCCGACGGGACAGATACGCAGTATTTT.

The chain uses TRBV19 and TRBJ2-1; D is possibly TRBD1 (6 bases). The CDR3 loop spans 16 amino acids. The germline V gene has CDR1 LNHDA and CDR2 SQIVND (reference sequence). With 3 bases removed from V and 2 bases from J, the gap between germline ends came to 14 bases. The CDR3 sequence is CASSMKTGDTYNEQFF. DNA of the CDR3: TGTGCCAGTAGTATGAAGACAGGCGATACCTACAATGAGCAGTTCTTC.

CDR3: CASSPRGVNTEAFF. In DNA, the CDR3 is TGTGCCAGCTCACCCAGGGGAGTGAACACTGAAGCTTTCTTT. The V call is TRBV18, the J call TRBJ1-1; D might be TRBD1 (6 bases). CDR1 is KGHSH and CDR2 is LQKENI in the germline V gene. Trimming cost V 3 bases and J 0 bases, with 8 bases left between them. CDR3 length equals 14 residues.

The chain couples TRBV5-4 to TRBJ1-3, with D perhaps TRBD1 (5 bases). V was pared by 4 bases and J by 0 bases, with 11 bases between. This CDR3 region has 15 residues. Germline values: CDR1 SGHNT, CDR2 YYREEE (reference sequence). The CDR3 DNA sequence: TGTGCCAGCAGCGTGGACATTCTCTCTGGAAACACCATATATTTT. Translation gives CASSVDILSGNTIYF.

The chain recombines TRBV9 with TRBJ1-5; no clear D gene. This CDR3 is built from 15 residues. CDR1 is SGDLS and CDR2 is YYNGEE in the germline V gene. Trimming shortened V by 0 bases and J by 1 base, and 8 bases separated the two germline ends. CDR3 DNA: TGTGCCAGCAGCGTAGGACAAGAAAGCAATCAGCCCCAGCATTTT. Its translation: CASSVGQESNQPQHF.

V and J are TRBV9 and TRBJ2-1; tentatively, D is TRBD1 (6 bases). This CDR3 is built from 14 residues. V was shortened by 0 bases and J by 7 bases, with 11 bases between the two germline ends. Germline V gene sequence: CDR1 SGDLS, CDR2 YYNGEE. CDR3 in DNA: TGTGCCAGCAGCGTAGGGGGGCTTGGTAATGAGCAGTTCTTC. Its translation: CASSVGGLGNEQFF.

The chain has TRBV7-9 and TRBJ2-2; 8 nucleotides line up with TRBD2. The V and J ends lost 3 bases and 5 bases, in that order; junction bases with no gene match: 5. The CDR3 spans 15 residues. From germline, CDR1 is SEHNR and CDR2 FQNEAQ (reference sequence). CDR3 amino acids: CASSLNGGETGELFF. The CDR3, as DNA: TGTGCCAGCAGCTTGAACGGGGGGGAAACCGGGGAGCTGTTTTTT.

The rearrangement joins TRBV21-1 to TRBJ1-1; the tabulated D call, TRBD1, remains unverified against the DNA. TRBV21-1 is recorded as a pseudogene. The CDR3 sequence is 16 residues long. The CDR3 region has the DNA TGTGCCAGCAGCAAAGGTCAGGGGGCGAGGAACACTGAAGCTTTCTTT. Translation: CASSKGQGARNTEAFF.

The CDR3: CASGDSYSNQPQHF. The CDR3 coding sequence is TGTGCCAGCGGGGACAGCTATAGCAATCAGCCCCAGCATTTT. The chain couples TRBV18 to TRBJ1-5; 7 bases match TRBD1. V dropped 8 bases and J dropped 0; count of bases not matched to a gene: 4. Per germline, CDR1 KGHSH and CDR2 LQKENI. The CDR3 runs to 14 residues.

The V and J genes are TRBV11-1 and TRBJ2-5; D perhaps matches TRBD2 (6 bases). The V gene lost 1 base and the J gene lost 2 bases, with 8 bases spanning the gap. The V gene's germline CDR1 is SGHAT and CDR2 FQDESV (reference sequence). The CDR3 extends over 14 amino acids. CDR3 sequence: CASSLGGGQETQYF. The CDR3 DNA follows: TGTGCCAGCAGCTTAGGTGGGGGGCAAGAGACCCAGTACTTC.

The chain carries TRBV5-1 and TRBJ2-7; D perhaps matches TRBD1 (5 bases). Germline CDR1 reads SGHRS; CDR2 reads YFSETQ. The CDR3 consists of 16 residues. With 1 base removed from V and 5 bases from J, the gap between germline ends came to 19 bases. The CDR3 region is CASSLLSRGERNEQYF. The CDR3 bases are TGCGCCAGCAGCTTGCTGTCAAGGGGCGAAAGGAACGAGCAGTACTTC. The complete variable domain, with remaining parts taken from reference TRBV5-1 and TRBJ2-7, reads KAGVTQTPRYLIKTRGQQVTLSCSPISGHRSVSWYQQTPGQGLQFLFEYFSETQRNKGNFPGRFSGRQFSNSRSEMNVSTLELGDSALYLCASSLLSRGERNEQYFGPGTRLTVT.

This rearrangement joins TRBV7-3 to TRBJ2-3; TRBD2 agrees at 9 bases. The V gene end was trimmed by 5 bases and the J gene end by 6 bases; junction bases not matched to a gene: 3. The germline V gene encodes CDR1 SGHTA and CDR2 FQGTGA. CDR3 size: 13 residues. CDR3 region: CASSRGRGDTQYF. The DNA for the CDR3 is TGTGCCAGCAGCCGCGGGAGGGGCGATACGCAGTATTTT.

The chain's CDR3 is CASSYGPPGGWGYTF. As DNA, the CDR3 is TGTGCCAGCAGTTACGGACCTCCGGGGGGCTGGGGCTACACCTTC. The V gene is TRBV6-5, the J gene TRBJ1-2; possibly TRBD1 for D (6 bases). This CDR3 comprises 15 residues. Per the germline V gene, CDR1 is MNHEY and CDR2 is SVGAGI. The ends were cut back, 2 bases at V and 8 bases at J, with 18 bases in the middle.

This clone was seen just once. This chain joins TRBV5-1 and TRBJ1-6; 9 nucleotides align to TRBD1. V was pared by 4 bases and J by 11 bases, with 10 bases of the junction left unmatched. Germline V lookup: CDR1 SGHRS, CDR2 YFSETQ. This CDR3 has 15 amino acids. The CDR3 reads CASSLGQGRMAPLHF. The CDR3 bases are TGCGCCAGCAGCCTCGGACAGGGGAGAATGGCACCCCTCCACTTT.

This chain joins TRBV6-5 and TRBJ1-3, with no clear D. The CDR3 spans 15 residues. Germline CDR1 reads MNHEY; CDR2 reads SVGAGI. V gave up 5 bases and J gave up 0 bases, with 11 bases separating them. CDR3 protein: CASSHRLSSGNTIYF. The DNA for the CDR3 is TGTGCCAGCAGTCATAGACTTAGCTCTGGAAACACCATATATTTT.

The chain combines TRBV13 with TRBJ2-3, with 14 bases lining up with TRBD2. Germline CDR1 is PRHDT and CDR2 is FYEKMQ (reference sequence). The CDR3 totals 20 residues. With 5 bases clipped from V and 0 bases from J, the junction kept 13 bases outside the gene matches. The CDR3 loop reads CASSHSGGLAGDYSTDTQYF. DNA for the CDR3: TGTGCCAGCAGCCATAGTGGGGGACTAGCGGGGGACTATAGCACAGATACGCAGTATTTT.

The rearrangement joins TRBV11-3 to TRBJ2-2; TRBD1 matches at 10 bases. The CDR3 extends over 16 amino acids. Germline CDR1 SGHNT, CDR2 YENEEA. V shed 3 bases and J 2 bases; nucleotides not matched to a gene: 3. This CDR3 is CASSFGTGVNTGELFF. Written as DNA, the CDR3 is TGTGCCAGCAGCTTTGGGACAGGGGTCAACACCGGGGAGCTGTTTTTT. The entire variable domain, with the rest obtained from reference TRBV11-3 and TRBJ2-2, is as follows: EAGVVQSPRYKIIEKKQPVAFWCNPISGHNTLYWYLQNLGQGPELLIRYENEEAVDDSQLPKDRFSAERLKGVDSTLKIQPAELGDSAVYLCASSFGTGVNTGELFFGEGSRLTVL.

The V and J genes are TRBV7-2 and TRBJ1-1, with TRBD1 matching 9 bases. CDR1 is SGHTA, CDR2 FQGNSA, per germline. The ends lost 3 bases at V and 4 bases at J; junction bases unmatched: 3. This CDR3 has 14 amino acids. In nucleotides, the CDR3 is TGTGCCAGCAGCTTCCAGACAGGGGGCACTGAAGCTTTCTTT. It encodes CASSFQTGGTEAFF. The complete variable domain, with remaining parts taken from reference TRBV7-2 and TRBJ1-1, reads GAGVSQSPSNKVTEKGKDVELRCDPISGHTALYWYRQSLGQGLEFLIYFQGNSAPDKSGLPSDRFSAERTGGSVSTLTIQRTQQEDSAVYLCASSFQTGGTEAFFGQGTRLTVV.